The source of this T cell receptor (beta chain) is a study of blood T cell repertoires in COVID-19. Study summary: COVID-19 samples collected from the United States, Italy and Spain covered acute and convalescent phases. PBMCs, B-cell-depleted T cells, or T cells were the source of the cDNA or gDNA that made up the material.

CDR1 SEHNR and CDR2 FQNEAQ come from the germline V gene (reference sequence). This CDR3 has 13 residues. V shed 5 bases and J 5 bases; nucleotides not matched to a gene: 2. In the study's own analysis: Using reference gene primer amplification, nucleated cell counts were estimated. The assay was immunoSEQ multiplex PCR, and TCRdb's table has in-frame clones only and misses some. V and J calls and clone size are as listed in that table; D and trimming were resolved from the DNA. The sample holds about 110,000 clones, about two thirds seen once. This receptor was obtained from a human donor with acute or convalescent COVID-19. The donor label of this sample is uncertain. The chain employs TRBV7-9 and TRBJ1-5; 8 bases align to TRBD1. The sequencing input was peripheral blood. The CDR3 nucleotides are TGTGCCAGCAGCCTGACAGGGGATCAGCCCCAGCATTTT. It specifies CASSLTGDQPQHF.